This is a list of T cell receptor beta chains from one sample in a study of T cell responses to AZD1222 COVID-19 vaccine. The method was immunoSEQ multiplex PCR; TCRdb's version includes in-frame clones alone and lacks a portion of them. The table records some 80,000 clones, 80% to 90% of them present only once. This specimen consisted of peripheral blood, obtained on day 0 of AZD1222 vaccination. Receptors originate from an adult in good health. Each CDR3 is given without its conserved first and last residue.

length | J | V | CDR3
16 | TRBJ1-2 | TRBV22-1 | PGSPDRGLNVTNYGYT
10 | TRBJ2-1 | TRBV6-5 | ASSYRGGEQF
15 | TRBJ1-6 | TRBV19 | ASSPRTVSSYNSPLH
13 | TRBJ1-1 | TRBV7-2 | ASSPPPGQSTEAF
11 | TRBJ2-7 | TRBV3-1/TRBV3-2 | ASSPHSRGEQY
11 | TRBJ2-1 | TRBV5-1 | ASSLDGLGEQF
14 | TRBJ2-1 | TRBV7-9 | ASSPKPGQGNNEQF
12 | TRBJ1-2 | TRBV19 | ASIGTGGNYGYT
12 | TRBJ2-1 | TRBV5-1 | ASTRQGWANEQF
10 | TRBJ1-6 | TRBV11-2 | ASSYVNSPLH
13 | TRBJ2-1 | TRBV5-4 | ASSQGPAGRDEQF
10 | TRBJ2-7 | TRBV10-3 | AISETRGEQY
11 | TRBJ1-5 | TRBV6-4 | ASSPGEGQPQH
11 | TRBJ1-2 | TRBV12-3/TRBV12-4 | ASSLNSWDGYT
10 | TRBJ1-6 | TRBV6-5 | ASRNWNSPLH
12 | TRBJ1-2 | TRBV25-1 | ASRGTGSRYGYT
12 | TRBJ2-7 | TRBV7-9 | ASSLGLFSYEQY
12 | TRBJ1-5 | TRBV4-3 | ASSQGEGNQPQH
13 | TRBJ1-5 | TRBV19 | ASSIIDFSNQPQH
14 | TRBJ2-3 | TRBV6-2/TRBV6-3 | ASSHKETAATDTQY
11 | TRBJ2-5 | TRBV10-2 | ASSGGREETQY
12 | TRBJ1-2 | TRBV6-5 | ASSPPGQRGGYT
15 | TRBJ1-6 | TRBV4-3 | ASSQDPAGFNNSPLH
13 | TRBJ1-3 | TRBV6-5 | ASSYSFRAGNTIY
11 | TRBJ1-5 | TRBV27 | ASSSRGNQPQH
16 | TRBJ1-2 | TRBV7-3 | ASSLTGPFKGFFGGYT
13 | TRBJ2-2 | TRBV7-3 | ASSPTGPKTGELF
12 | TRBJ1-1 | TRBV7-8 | ASRPLDTFREAF
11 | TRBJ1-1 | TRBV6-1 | ASSELGSGGAF
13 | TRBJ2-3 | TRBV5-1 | ASSLERGVGDTQY
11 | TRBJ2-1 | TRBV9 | ASSLLAGTEQF
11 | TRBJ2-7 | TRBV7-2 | ASSWTSLYEQY
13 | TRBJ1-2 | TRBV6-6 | ASKDGRRANYGYT
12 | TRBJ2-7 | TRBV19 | ASSMDRGGDEQY
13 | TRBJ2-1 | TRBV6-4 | ASRTIAGAYNEQF
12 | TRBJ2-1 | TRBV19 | ASSITVRWDEQF
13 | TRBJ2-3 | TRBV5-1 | ASSLSDIGTDTQY
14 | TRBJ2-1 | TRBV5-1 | ASSLWASSSYNEQF
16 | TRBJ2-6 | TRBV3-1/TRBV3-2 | ASTPGVYSRSGANVLT
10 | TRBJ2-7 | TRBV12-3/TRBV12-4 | ASSSGPMEQY
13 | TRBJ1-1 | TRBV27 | ASSQRGGSNTEAF
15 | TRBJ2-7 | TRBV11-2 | ASTLASGTGGSYEQY
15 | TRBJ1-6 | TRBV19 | ASSSADRFPANSPLH
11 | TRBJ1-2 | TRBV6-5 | ASSLVANYGYT
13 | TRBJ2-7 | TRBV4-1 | ASRQLAGARYEQY
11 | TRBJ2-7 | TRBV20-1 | SASPWDGYEQY
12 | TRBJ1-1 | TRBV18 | ASSHNSVNTEAF
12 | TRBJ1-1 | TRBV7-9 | ASSLPVVLTEAF
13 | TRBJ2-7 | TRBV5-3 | ARSLLAGRSYEQY
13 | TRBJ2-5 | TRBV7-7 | ASSATGGLRETQY
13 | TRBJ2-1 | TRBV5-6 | ASSLGRRPYNEQF
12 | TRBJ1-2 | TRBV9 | ASSPQNRGFGYT
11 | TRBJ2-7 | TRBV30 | ACLPGPTFEQY
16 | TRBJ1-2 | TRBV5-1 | ASSGEEGYAPRSDGYT
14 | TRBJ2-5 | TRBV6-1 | ASSEVRGLFQETQY
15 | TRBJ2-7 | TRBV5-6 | ASSLFQGQTGSYEQY